These 18 T cell receptor beta chains came from one sample sequenced in a study of blood T cell repertoires in COVID-19. Produced via immunoSEQ multiplex PCR; TCRdb's table is partial and in-frame only. This sample has roughly 250,000 clones, with approximately 85% found just once. Sequences were obtained from PBMCs or T cells enriched from blood (not recorded which). The receptors originated from a woman in her twenties or thirties who had recovered from COVID-19.

The CDR3 sequence is CATSRDWGGQGRQPQHF. CDR3 nucleotides: TGTGCCACCAGCAGAGATTGGGGCGGACAGGGAAGGCAGCCCCAGCATTTT. The rearrangement uses TRBV15 and TRBJ1-5, with 8 nucleotides matching TRBD1. J gave up 7 bases and V 0 bases, and 11 bases lay outside the gene matches. Germline assignment: CDR1 LNHNV and CDR2 YYDKDF (reference sequence). The CDR3 sequence is 17 residues long.

This clone has at least ten counts. V and J are TRBV7-6 and TRBJ2-7; TRBD2 might be the D (5 bases). The V end was cut by 1 base, the J end by 2 bases, with 12 bases between. Germline values: CDR1 SGHVS, CDR2 FNYEAQ. This CDR3 spans 15 amino acids. DNA for the CDR3: TGTGCCAGCAGCTTAGACGAGGGTTTAACCTACGAGCAGTACTTC. It encodes CASSLDEGLTYEQYF.

This chain connects TRBV9 to TRBJ2-3; D remains unclear. Germline CDR1 is SGDLS and CDR2 is YYNGEE. CDR3 size: 14 residues. V was shortened by 3 bases and J by 0 bases, with 8 bases between the two germline ends. DNA of the CDR3: TGTGCCAGCAGCGACGGCGGCAGCACAGATACGCAGTATTTT. Amino acid sequence: CASSDGGSTDTQYF.

This clone has a single count. V gene TRBV28 combines with J gene TRBJ2-7; 7 nucleotides align to TRBD2. Looked up from germline, CDR1 is MDHEN and CDR2 is SYDVKM. This CDR3 spans 15 amino acids. The J segment lost 4 bases and the V segment lost 6 bases, leaving 12 bases of the junction unmatched. CDR3 bases: TGTGCCAGCAGGAGCTCAGGGAGGGGTCCGTACGAGCAGTACTTC. It is translated as CASRSSGRGPYEQYF.

The rearrangement joins TRBV11-2 to TRBJ1-6; D is unresolved. Germline V gene data show CDR1 as SGHAT and CDR2 as FQNNGV. This CDR3 is built from 15 residues. Deletions cut 3 bases from V and 7 bases from J, with 13 bases between. The CDR3 here is CASSFSTGGNSPLHF. The CDR3 region has the DNA TGTGCCAGCAGCTTTTCGACGGGAGGCAATTCACCCCTCCACTTT.

This sequence joins TRBV20-1 and TRBJ2-5; 7 bases align to TRBD2. Germline V lookup: CDR1 DFQATT, CDR2 SNEGSKA (reference sequence). The J segment lost 2 bases and the V segment lost 3 bases, leaving 9 bases of the junction unmatched. The CDR3 has 15 residues. CDR3 coding DNA: TGCAGTGCTAGTGGCGGGGGTAGCGGACAAGAGACCCAGTACTTC. Amino acids: CSASGGGSGQETQYF.

The chain combines TRBV3-1 (or the pseudogene TRBV3-2) with TRBJ2-5, with a tentative D call TRBD2 (8 bases). In germline, CDR1 is LGHDT, CDR2 YNNKEL (reference sequence). Trimming took off 4 bases at V and 5 bases at J, with 20 bases between the two ends. The CDR3 runs 16 residues. CDR3 amino acids: CASSRIAGLRGETQYF. The DNA of the CDR3 is TGTGCCAGCAGCCGGATAGCGGGGCTCAGGGGGGAGACCCAGTACTTC.

This clone was recorded once. This chain uses TRBV19 with TRBJ1-4; a weak D match, TRBD1 (5 bases). Per the germline V gene, CDR1 is LNHDA and CDR2 is SQIVND (reference sequence). V was shortened by 9 bases and J by 6 bases, with 14 bases between the two germline ends. The CDR3 consists of 13 residues. The CDR3 is CASTQQGDEKLFF. The CDR3 DNA reads TGTGCCAGCACCCAACAAGGGGATGAAAAACTGTTTTTT.

V is TRBV6-5 and J is TRBJ2-2, with 8 nucleotides matching TRBD1. V was clipped by 6 bases and J by 11 bases; unmatched bases: 11. The CDR3 runs 14 residues. Germline assignment: CDR1 MNHEY and CDR2 SVGAGI. The CDR3 protein is CASRRDRQTPELFF. The CDR3 nucleotides read TGTGCCAGCAGGCGGGACAGGCAAACCCCCGAGCTGTTTTTT.

This chain connects TRBV6-5 to TRBJ2-5; unclear D gene. Between the trimmed V and J ends, which lost 4 bases and 4 bases, there was a span of 4 bases. This CDR3 region has 11 residues. The germline CDR1 and CDR2 sequences are MNHEY and SVGAGI. The CDR3 spells CASSSLETQYF. CDR3 in DNA: TGTGCCAGCAGTTCACTAGAGACCCAGTACTTC.

For the CDR3, the DNA is TGTGCCATCAGTGTAGACACCGAGCAGTACTTC. Encoded protein: CAISVDTEQYF. The rearrangement uses TRBV10-3 and TRBJ2-7; D is unresolved. Germline loops: CDR1 ENHRY, CDR2 SYGVKD. With 4 bases removed from V and 6 bases from J, the gap between germline ends came to 7 bases. This CDR3 has 11 amino acids.

The chain combines TRBV27 with TRBJ2-1, with D perhaps TRBD2 (7 bases). Deletions cut 3 bases from V and 7 bases from J, with 10 bases between. Germline V gene sequence: CDR1 MNHEY, CDR2 SMNVEV (reference sequence). This CDR3 has 13 residues. The CDR3 nucleotides read TGTGCCAGCAGTTTCAGGGGAGGGAATGAGCAGTTCTTC. Translated, it gives CASSFRGGNEQFF.

The V gene is TRBV5-4, the J gene TRBJ2-7; TRBD1 matches 8 bases. Germline assignment: CDR1 SGHNT and CDR2 YYREEE (reference sequence). There are 12 residues in the CDR3. J was trimmed by 6 bases and V by 5 bases; bases with no gene match: 4. The CDR3 protein is CASRGQGGEQYF. The DNA for the CDR3 is TGTGCCAGCAGAGGACAGGGTGGCGAGCAGTACTTC.

This sequence joins TRBV19 and TRBJ1-5; TRBD1 matches 8 bases. From germline, CDR1 is LNHDA and CDR2 SQIVND (reference sequence). Unmatched junction bases numbered 6, after V lost 5 bases and J lost 3 bases. This CDR3 region has 15 residues. CDR3 sequence (DNA): TGTGCCAGTAGTCCCAGGGACAGGCCCAATCAGCCCCAGCATTTT. Translated, it gives CASSPRDRPNQPQHF.

The sample holds a few counts of this clone. The genes are TRBV29-1 and TRBJ1-2, with TRBD1 identical over 7 bases. The trim removed 2 bases at V and 3 bases at J, leaving 3 bases unmatched. CDR1 is SQVTM, CDR2 ANQGSEA, per germline. CDR3 length: 13 amino acids. CDR3 sequence: CSVEKGADYGYTF. The CDR3 DNA follows: TGCAGCGTTGAAAAGGGGGCTGACTATGGCTACACCTTC.

This clone was counted a single time. This chain links TRBV6-1 with TRBJ1-6; no clear D. V shed 3 bases and J shed 5 bases, with 14 bases lying between them. The CDR3 is made up of 16 amino acids. CDR1 is MNHNS and CDR2 is SASEGT in the germline V gene. The CDR3 protein is CASSDVSGYDNSPLHF. CDR3 sequence (DNA): TGTGCCAGCAGTGACGTCTCGGGATACGATAATTCACCCCTCCACTTT.

This clone was found a few times. The rearrangement links TRBV25-1 to TRBJ1-1; perhaps TRBD1 as D (5 bases). Trimming took off 2 bases at V and 8 bases at J, with 15 bases between the two ends. Germline V CDR1 and CDR2: MGHDK, SYGVNS. This CDR3 is built from 14 residues. The CDR3 protein is CASSENVRGSEAFF. The CDR3 nucleotides read TGTGCCAGCAGTGAAAACGTTAGGGGATCGGAAGCTTTCTTT.

The genes are TRBV7-9 and TRBJ2-1; 7 bases align to TRBD1. CDR1 is SEHNR, CDR2 FQNEAQ, per germline (reference sequence). This CDR3 region has 15 residues. V shed 5 bases, J shed 4 bases, and the junction held 8 bases outside the gene matches. For the CDR3, the DNA is TGTGCCAGCAGCCCAGACAGGGTGGGATACAATGAGCAGTTCTTC. It translates to CASSPDRVGYNEQFF. The whole variable domain, filled in from reference TRBV7-9 and TRBJ2-1, reads DTGVSQNPRHKITKRGQNVTFRCDPISEHNRLYWYRQTLGQGPEFLTYFQNEAQLEKSRLLSDRFSAERPKGSFSTLEIQRTEQGDSAMYLCASSPDRVGYNEQFFGPGTRLTVL.